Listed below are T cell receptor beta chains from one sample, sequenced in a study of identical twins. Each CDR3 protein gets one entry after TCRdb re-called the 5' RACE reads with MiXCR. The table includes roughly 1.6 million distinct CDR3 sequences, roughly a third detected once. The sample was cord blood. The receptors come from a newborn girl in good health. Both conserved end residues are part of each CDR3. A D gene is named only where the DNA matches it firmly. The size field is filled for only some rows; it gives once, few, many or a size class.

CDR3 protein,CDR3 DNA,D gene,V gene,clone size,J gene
CASSKSGRSYNEQFF,TGTGCCAGCAGTAAAAGCGGGAGATCCTACAATGAGCAGTTCTTC,TRBD2,TRBV28,few,TRBJ2-1
CSVDEGPGDYGYTF,TGCAGCGTTGATGAAGGACCAGGGGACTATGGCTACACCTTC,NA,TRBV29-1,many,TRBJ1-2
CASSQHGLTEAFF,TGTGCCAGCAGCCAGCATGGACTCACTGAAGCTTTCTTT,NA,TRBV25-1,few,TRBJ1-1
CASSFAPLADPYEQYF,TGTGCCAGCAGCTTTGCCCCTCTAGCGGACCCCTACGAGCAGTACTTC,TRBD2,TRBV11-2,few,TRBJ2-7
CSARVAGAAYEQYF,TGCAGTGCTAGAGTAGCGGGGGCAGCCTACGAGCAGTACTTC,TRBD2,TRBV20-1,few,TRBJ2-7
CASSSRDRGGELFF,TGTGCCAGCAGTTCCCGGGACAGGGGGGGGGAGCTGTTTTTT,TRBD1,TRBV6-6,NA,TRBJ2-2
CSVELEQIQYHSNQPQHF,TGCAGCGTTGAACTCGAACAGATCCAATATCATAGCAATCAGCCCCAGCATTTT,NA,TRBV29-1,NA,TRBJ1-5
CASRRSGGSYNEQYF,TGTGCCAGCAGGCGGAGCGGGGGGTCGTACAATGAGCAGTACTTC,TRBD2,TRBV11-2,once,TRBJ2-7
CASSQAGARADTQYF,TGTGCCAGCAGCCAAGCGGGAGCTAGGGCAGATACGCAGTATTTT,NA,TRBV3-1,few,TRBJ2-3
CASSGRRAIDNEQFF,TGTGCCAGCAGTGGCCGGAGGGCCATAGACAATGAGCAGTTCTTC,NA,TRBV2,NA,TRBJ2-1
CASSSQGLGTSGRARETQYF,TGTGCCAGCAGTTCACAGGGGTTAGGGACTAGCGGGAGGGCACGGGAGACCCAGTACTTC,TRBD2,TRBV28,few,TRBJ2-5
CASRSDRASTDTQYF,TGTGCCAGCAGGTCGGACAGGGCTAGCACAGATACGCAGTATTTT,TRBD1,TRBV12-3/TRBV12-4,few,TRBJ2-3
CASTLSTGGDNSPLHF,TGTGCCAGCACTTTAAGTACGGGGGGGGATAATTCACCCCTCCACTTT,NA,TRBV2,few,TRBJ1-6
CASSLDQGYSYEQYF,TGTGCCAGCAGCTTGGACCAGGGGTACTCCTACGAGCAGTACTTC,NA,TRBV7-2,few,TRBJ2-7
CSVAGLAGLPNTGELFF,TGCAGCGTTGCGGGACTAGCGGGATTACCGAACACCGGGGAGCTGTTTTTT,TRBD2,TRBV29-1,NA,TRBJ2-2
CASSRHQGTPSGRFYEQYF,TGTGCCAGCAGCCGGCACCAAGGTACTCCTAGCGGGCGATTCTACGAGCAGTACTTC,TRBD2,TRBV6-2/TRBV6-3,NA,TRBJ2-7
CASSLSFLETQYF,TGTGCCAGCAGTTTATCGTTTCTGGAGACCCAGTACTTC,NA,TRBV27,NA,TRBJ2-5
CATSDFSPYEQYF,TGTGCCACCAGTGATTTTTCGCCCTACGAGCAGTACTTC,NA,TRBV24-1,NA,TRBJ2-7
CSARSRDSEKLFF,TGCAGCGCTCGGTCCCGGGACAGCGAAAAACTGTTTTTT,TRBD1,TRBV29-1,NA,TRBJ1-4
CASSLIQGMEAFF,TGCGCCAGCAGCTTGATACAGGGGATGGAAGCTTTCTTT,TRBD1,TRBV5-1,NA,TRBJ1-1
CASSQEPGSSADTQYF,TGTGCCAGCAGCCAAGAACCCGGGAGTAGTGCAGATACGCAGTATTTT,NA,TRBV3-1,NA,TRBJ2-3
CSARVVAGANSYNEQFF,TGCAGTGCTAGAGTGGTAGCGGGGGCCAACTCCTACAATGAGCAGTTCTTC,TRBD2,TRBV20-1,few,TRBJ2-1
CASSPYSLNTQYF,TGTGCCAGCAGCCCTTACTCGTTGAATACGCAGTATTTT,NA,TRBV7-2,few,TRBJ2-3
CASSLVAPVYNEQFF,TGTGCCAGCAGTTTAGTCGCGCCAGTCTACAATGAGCAGTTCTTC,NA,TRBV12-3/TRBV12-4,few,TRBJ2-1
CASSEAERYGYTF,TGTGCCAGCAGTGAAGCCGAGAGATATGGCTACACCTTC,NA,TRBV2,few,TRBJ1-2
CSARGPGNTEAFF,TGCAGTGCCAGAGGCCCAGGGAACACTGAAGCTTTCTTT,NA,TRBV20-1,few,TRBJ1-1
CASSLWRAGQPQHF,TGTGCCAGCAGCCTTTGGAGGGCGGGTCAGCCCCAGCATTTT,NA,TRBV6-2/TRBV6-3,NA,TRBJ1-5
CASIFGVYNEQFF,TGCGCCAGCATCTTCGGGGTTTACAATGAGCAGTTCTTC,NA,TRBV23-1,few,TRBJ2-1
CAWSVGSGANVLTF,TGTGCCTGGAGTGTAGGGTCTGGGGCCAACGTCCTGACTTTC,NA,TRBV30,NA,TRBJ2-6
CASSKDNLYEQYF,TGTGCCAGCAGCAAAGATAACCTCTACGAGCAGTACTTC,NA,TRBV21-1,NA,TRBJ2-7
CAISVSGGPTDTQYF,TGTGCCATCAGTGTGTCGGGGGGGCCCACAGATACGCAGTATTTT,TRBD2,TRBV10-3,NA,TRBJ2-3
CSARDRMKGLEYF,TGCAGTGCTAGAGATCGGATGAAAGGCCTAGAGTACTTC,NA,TRBV20-1,few,TRBJ2-7
CASSLRDRGSYYGYTF,TGCGCCAGCAGCTTGCGGGACAGGGGAAGCTACTATGGCTACACCTTC,TRBD1,TRBV5-1,NA,TRBJ1-2
CASSYTRSGGSTDTQYF,TGTGCCAGCAGTTACACCCGGTCTGGGGGGAGCACAGATACGCAGTATTTT,NA,TRBV6-6,NA,TRBJ2-3
CASSQRDRGAKNIQYF,TGTGCCAGCAGCCAACGGGACAGGGGTGCCAAAAACATTCAGTACTTC,TRBD1,TRBV3-1,many,TRBJ2-4
CASRDPGPGQPQHF,TGTGCCAGCAGAGATCCAGGGCCCGGTCAGCCCCAGCATTTT,NA,TRBV6-2/TRBV6-3,NA,TRBJ1-5
CSARGVADSLSAKNIQYF,TGCAGTGCTAGGGGGGTAGCGGACTCTTTGTCTGCCAAAAACATTCAGTACTTC,NA,TRBV20-1,NA,TRBJ2-4
CASSRGQEPYGYTF,TGTGCCAGCAGCCGCGGACAGGAGCCCTATGGCTACACCTTC,TRBD1,TRBV28,few,TRBJ1-2
CASVAKNIQYF,TGTGCCAGCGTGGCCAAAAACATTCAGTACTTC,NA,TRBV2,few,TRBJ2-4
CSASPGLSSYNSPLHF,TGCAGTGCTAGCCCGGGGCTTAGCTCCTATAATTCACCCCTCCACTTT,NA,TRBV20-1,few,TRBJ1-6
CSARTSGNEQFF,TGCAGCGCGAGGACTAGCGGTAATGAGCAGTTCTTC,TRBD2,TRBV20-1,many,TRBJ2-1
CASSQSPTIRDRVYNEQFF,TGCGCCAGCAGCCAATCACCGACTATCCGGGACAGGGTCTACAATGAGCAGTTCTTC,TRBD1,TRBV4-1,few,TRBJ2-1
CASSAGNSGGYEQYF,TGTGCCAGCAGTGCCGGTAATAGCGGGGGGTACGAGCAGTACTTC,TRBD2,TRBV27,few,TRBJ2-7
CASSPSGTYNEQYF,TGTGCCAGTAGTCCTAGCGGGACCTACAATGAGCAGTACTTC,TRBD2,TRBV19,few,TRBJ2-7
CSARATGGYLRDNSPLHF,TGCAGTGCTAGGGCGACAGGGGGCTACTTGAGGGATAATTCACCCCTCCACTTT,TRBD1,TRBV20-1,few,TRBJ1-6
CSAIQGNYGYTF,TGCAGTGCTATCCAGGGCAACTATGGCTACACCTTC,NA,TRBV20-1,NA,TRBJ1-2
CSARTGTSGRRARTDTQYF,TGCAGTGCTAGAACCGGGACTAGCGGGAGAAGGGCGAGGACAGATACGCAGTATTTT,TRBD2,TRBV20-1,few,TRBJ2-3
CAASGQVLTDTQYF,TGTGCCGCATCAGGACAGGTTCTCACAGATACGCAGTATTTT,TRBD1,TRBV7-2,few,TRBJ2-3
CASSFGLVPYEQYF,TGTGCCAGCAGCTTCGGACTAGTTCCCTACGAGCAGTACTTC,TRBD2,TRBV11-2,NA,TRBJ2-7
CSALSGGAGNEQYF,TGCAGTGCTCTTAGCGGGGGGGCAGGCAATGAGCAGTACTTC,TRBD2,TRBV20-1,few,TRBJ2-5